Below, 9 T cell receptor beta chains from the same sample are listed, as sequenced in a study of T cell clonality in common variable immunodeficiency. Sequencing was performed with immunoSEQ multiplex PCR; in TCRdb, only in-frame clones are kept and a portion is missing. Sampling found about 45,000 clones, none seen once. Sequenced material: peripheral blood mononuclear cells. The source is a person between 18 and 75 years old in good health.

This clone was counted ten times or more. Coverage ceases 3 residues before the CDR3 finishes, and the germline J gene fills in the end. V is TRBV4-1 and J is TRBJ1-3; TRBD1 matches 7 bases. The germline V gene encodes CDR1 MGHRA and CDR2 YSYEKL. Trimming removed 1 base from V and 0 bases from J; junction bases left unmatched: 3. This CDR3 comprises 16 residues. CDR3 DNA, as far as it was read: TGCGCCAGCAGCCAAGGGACAGGCGGCTCTGGAAACACC. Translated, it gives CASSQGTGGSGNT. The whole CDR3 sequence reads CASSQGTGGSGNTIYF.

This clone occurred many times. The read gets to within 3 residues of the CDR3 end, and the germline J gene fills in the rest. The rearrangement uses TRBV10-1 and TRBJ2-1; maybe TRBD1 (6 bases). With 3 bases removed from V and 1 base from J, the gap between germline ends came to 13 bases. Germline V gene data show CDR1 as WNHNN and CDR2 as SYGVQD (reference sequence). CDR3 length: 16 amino acids. CDR3 bases read: TGCGCCAGCAGTGATAGGGGGACCGAGTCCTACAATGAG. Translated, it gives CASSDRGTESYNE. The full CDR3 reads CASSDRGTESYNEQFF.

This clone was recorded at least ten times. The CDR3 end lies 3 residues beyond the end of the read and is filled in from the germline J gene. This sequence joins TRBV29-1 and TRBJ2-7; the match to TRBD1 covers 8 bases. This CDR3 comprises 13 residues. J was trimmed by 5 bases and V by 5 bases; bases with no gene match: 8. CDR1 and CDR2 (germline): SQVTM, ANQGSEA. This CDR3 reads CSVPRTGFNEQYF. The sequenced part of the CDR3 DNA is TGCAGCGTTCCACGGACAGGGTTCAACGAG.

This clone was detected many times. Coverage ceases 3 residues before the CDR3 finishes, and the germline J gene fills in the end. V usage is TRBV6-1 and J usage is TRBJ1-2, with TRBD1 matching 10 bases. The CDR3 loop spans 13 amino acids. The germline V gene has CDR1 MNHNS and CDR2 SASEGT. The CDR3 reads CASSELGQGDYTF. The CDR3 DNA, read in part, is TGTGCCAGCAGTGAACTTGGACAGGGGGAC.

This clone was detected many times. The read finishes 3 residues shy of the CDR3 end, and the germline J gene is used to complete it. V usage is TRBV7-2 and J usage is TRBJ2-2; D call uncertain. The CDR3 length is 15 residues. Germline loops: CDR1 SGHTA, CDR2 FQGNSA. The V and J ends lost 1 base and 0 bases respectively, with 6 bases between them. CDR3 DNA, as far as it was read: TGTGCCAGCAGCTTAGTCAGCGCGAACACCGGGGAG. Its protein product is CASSLVSANTGE. The CDR3 in its entirety is CASSLVSANTGELFF. Full variable domain (missing parts from reference TRBV7-2 and TRBJ2-2): GAGVSQSPSNKVTEKGKDVELRCDPISGHTALYWYRQSLGQGLEFLIYFQGNSAPDKSGLPSDRFSAERTGGSVSTLTIQRTQQEDSAVYLCASSLVSANTGELFFGEGSRLTVL.

This clone appeared many times. The read gets to within 3 residues of the CDR3 end, and the germline J gene fills in the rest. This chain uses TRBV24-1 with TRBJ2-1, with TRBD1 matching over 12 bases. Germline V lookup: CDR1 KGHDR, CDR2 SFDVKD. V was pared by 4 bases and J by 6 bases, with 6 bases of the junction left unmatched. The length of the CDR3 is 16 residues. CDR3 in amino acids: CATSDVGQGAVNEQFF. Incomplete CDR3 DNA: TGTGCCACCAGTGACGTGGGACAGGGGGCGGTCAATGAG.

This clone occurred many times. With the read ending 3 residues before the CDR3 end, the germline J gene is used to fill in that end. The chain links TRBV7-8 to TRBJ1-5; D is perhaps TRBD1 (6 bases). Trimming left V 4 bases short and J 2 bases short, with 15 bases between. The CDR3 totals 16 residues. CDR1 and CDR2 from the germline V gene are SGHVS and FQNEAQ. The CDR3 DNA, read in part, is TGTGCCAGCAGCTCCCAAGGGACACTACGCAATCAGCCC. Translation gives CASSSQGTLRNQP. The entire CDR3 reads CASSSQGTLRNQPQHF.

This clone has at least ten counts. The sequence runs out 3 residues before the end of the CDR3; the remainder is reconstructed from the germline J gene. V and J are TRBV11-2 and TRBJ2-7; weak D call: TRBD1 (6 bases). Trimming took 7 bases from V and 3 from J, leaving 19 bases between them. Germline V gene lookup returns CDR1 SGHAT and CDR2 FQNNGV. This CDR3 contains 15 residues. The CDR3 DNA, read in part, is TGTGCCAGCACCACCTCCGGGACAAGGCACTACGAG. This sequence encodes CASTTSGTRHYE. The full CDR3 reads CASTTSGTRHYEQYF.

At least ten counts were recorded for this clone. The DNA ends 3 residues before the CDR3 does, and the rest of the CDR3 is filled in from the germline J gene. V usage is TRBV7-3 and J usage is TRBJ1-1, with a tentative D call TRBD1 (6 bases). The germline V gene has CDR1 SGHTA and CDR2 FQGTGA. V was pared by 2 bases and J by 1 base, with 11 bases between. The CDR3 runs to 15 residues. This CDR3 reads CASSLDGTSNTEAFF. The DNA read from the CDR3 is TGTGCCAGCAGCTTAGACGGGACATCGAACACTGAA.